These 6 T cell receptor beta chains were all obtained from the same sample, sequenced in a study of blood T cell repertoires in COVID-19. Sequenced by immunoSEQ multiplex PCR; TCRdb stores in-frame clones only, minus some. The repertoire consists of approximately 500,000 clones, with approximately 91% occurring once and the leading ten covering roughly 7.4%. The sequencing sample was made of peripheral blood. The receptors originated from a woman aged 45 to 65 with COVID-19, enrolled during active disease.

This chain uses TRBV2 with TRBJ2-3; 7 bases fit TRBD1. Trimming cost V 8 bases and J 4 bases; bases outside gene matches: 6. The CDR3 is made up of 13 amino acids. CDR1 is SNHLY and CDR2 is FYNNEI in the germline V gene. In DNA, the CDR3 is TGTGCCAGCTCCCCCGGACAGGCAGATACGCAGTATTTT. Amino acids: CASSPGQADTQYF.

The chain uses TRBV5-5 and TRBJ2-7; TRBD1 is a possible D gene (5 bases). CDR1 and CDR2 (germline): SGHKS, YYEKEE (reference sequence). This CDR3 comprises 12 residues. The V end lost 7 bases, the J end lost 3 bases, and 11 bases lay between the germline ends. CDR3 protein: CASHGQGYEQYF. For the CDR3, the DNA is TGTGCCAGCCACGGGCAGGGCTACGAGCAGTACTTC.

V usage is TRBV19 and J usage is TRBJ2-7; the match to TRBD1 covers 8 bases. With 2 bases clipped from V and 7 bases from J, the junction kept 10 bases outside the gene matches. Germline V lookup: CDR1 LNHDA, CDR2 SQIVND (reference sequence). This CDR3 has 15 residues. The CDR3 DNA sequence: TGTGCCAGTAGTATACAGGGGGCCTATGGTGGGGAGCAGTACTTC. It yields the protein CASSIQGAYGGEQYF.

The gene calls are TRBV15 and TRBJ1-6, with 7 bases lining up with TRBD1. Germline V gives CDR1 LNHNV, CDR2 YYDKDF (reference sequence). This CDR3 has 15 residues. Trimming took 3 bases from V and 7 from J; bases not matched to a gene: 6. This chain's CDR3 is CATSREQGMNSPLHF. The CDR3 DNA reads TGTGCCACCAGCAGGGAACAGGGGATGAATTCACCCCTCCACTTT. Complete variable domain (other parts from reference TRBV15 and TRBJ1-6): DAMVIQNPRYQVTQFGKPVTLSCSQTLNHNVMYWYQQKSSQAPKLLFHYYDKDFNNEADTPDNFQSRRPNTSFCFLDIRSPGLGDTAMYLCATSREQGMNSPLHFGNGTRLTVT.

The V and J genes are TRBV18 and TRBJ2-5, with 7 bases matching TRBD1. The ends lost 8 bases at V and 5 bases at J; junction bases unmatched: 2. The length of the CDR3 is 11 residues. Germline V gene lookup returns CDR1 KGHSH and CDR2 LQKENI. In DNA, the CDR3 is TGTGCCAGCCAACAGGGGGAGACCCAGTACTTC. Protein product: CASQQGETQYF.

This clone was counted only a few times. This chain links TRBV12-3 or TRBV12-4 with TRBJ2-1, with 8 bases matching TRBD2. The ends lost 8 bases at V and 7 bases at J; junction bases unmatched: 7. The CDR3 runs 13 residues. The CDR3: CASSWTSINEQFF. The CDR3 DNA is TGTGCCAGCTCGTGGACTAGCATTAATGAGCAGTTCTTC.